This T cell receptor (beta chain) was identified in a study of OX40 agonist ivuxolimab in advanced cancers. Study overall: Hepatocellular carcinoma, melanoma, renal cell or head and neck cancer affected the dose-escalation patients.

The assay was immunoSEQ multiplex PCR, and TCRdb's table has in-frame clones only and misses some. The repertoire includes about 62,000 clones, around 90% of them detected once, and roughly 5.1% sits in the top ten. People who had autoimmune disease history or systemic immunosuppression were excluded. Blood sampling took place at baseline, cycle 4 day 1, and cycle 7 day 1. Between the trimmed V and J ends, which lost 6 bases and 4 bases, there was a span of 10 bases. CDR3 size: 14 residues. Germline-derived CDR1 and CDR2 are LNHDA and SQIVND (reference sequence). Specimen: CD4+ or CD8+ T cells sorted from blood, collected in a trial of the OX40 agonist ivuxolimab. The receptor's source is an adult with an advanced solid tumor such as melanoma, head and neck, liver or kidney cancer. The chain couples TRBV19 to TRBJ1-6, with unresolved D. The CDR3 loop reads CASRNSEYNSPLHF. For the CDR3, the DNA is TGTGCCAGTAGGAACAGCGAGTATAATTCACCCCTCCACTTT.